The 8 T cell receptor beta chains below come from one sample, sequenced in a study of T cells in localized non-small cell lung cancer. Repertoires were generated with immunoSEQ multiplex PCR, while TCRdb's copy carries only in-frame clones and drops some. The sample lists 760 or so clones; almost 35% were seen once. The material sequenced was normal lung tissue next to the tumor, taken before any cancer treatment. The receptors here all came from a male donor older than 55 with stage II lung adenocarcinoma.

This clone has just a few counts. The V and J genes are TRBV6-8 and TRBJ1-3, with a weak D call TRBD1 (6 bases). CDR3 length: 15 residues. Germline loops: CDR1 MNHGY, CDR2 SAAAGT. The V gene lost 8 bases and the J gene lost 0 bases, with 14 bases spanning the gap. CDR3 loop: CASQGDTTSGNTIYF. The DNA for the CDR3 is TGTGCCAGCCAAGGGGACACCACCTCTGGAAACACCATATATTTT.

This clone came up a few times. The rearrangement uses TRBV9 and TRBJ2-3, with TRBD2 matching 11 bases. This CDR3 spans 18 amino acids. J was trimmed by 1 base and V by 5 bases; bases with no gene match: 12. Per germline, CDR1 SGDLS and CDR2 YYNGEE. This CDR3 is CASSDKTLAGGRTDTQYF. The CDR3 DNA sequence: TGTGCCAGCAGTGACAAGACGCTAGCGGGAGGCCGCACAGATACGCAGTATTTT.

The chain employs TRBV18 and TRBJ2-2, with D perhaps matching TRBD1 (5 bases). Deletions cut 6 bases from V and 5 bases from J, with 13 bases between. The CDR3 is made up of 14 amino acids. CDR1 is KGHSH and CDR2 is LQKENI in the germline V gene. CDR3 bases: TGTGCCAGCTCCCCCAGACAGACTACCGGGGAGCTGTTTTTT. Translating gives CASSPRQTTGELFF.

V gene TRBV11-3 combines with J gene TRBJ2-6; no clear D gene. Trimming left V 5 bases short and J 0 bases short, with 8 bases between. The CDR3 consists of 15 residues. Germline V gives CDR1 SGHNT, CDR2 YENEEA. The CDR3 coding sequence is TGTGCCAGCAGCCTACGGGCCTCTGGGGCCAACGTCCTGACTTTC. Translating it yields CASSLRASGANVLTF.

The chain employs TRBV19 and TRBJ2-1, with TRBD1 as a possible D gene (6 bases). This CDR3 is 16 amino acids long. Germline V gives CDR1 LNHDA, CDR2 SQIVND (reference sequence). V lost 7 bases to trimming and J lost 3 bases, with 19 bases between them. The chain's CDR3 is CASTLDRGGDYNEQFF. In DNA form, the CDR3 reads TGTGCCAGTACCCTAGATCGAGGGGGAGACTACAATGAGCAGTTCTTC. Variable domain in full (rest from reference TRBV19 and TRBJ2-1): DGGITQSPKYLFRKEGQNVTLSCEQNLNHDAMYWYRQDPGQGLRLIYYSQIVNDFQKGDIAEGYSVSREKKESFPLTVTSAQKNPTAFYLCASTLDRGGDYNEQFFGPGTRLTVL.

This clone has just a few counts. In nucleotides, the CDR3 is TGTGCCAGTAGTATAGGTTACCCCACGGTGGAGACCCAGTACTTC. It is translated as CASSIGYPTVETQYF. V is TRBV19 and J is TRBJ2-5; no firm D call. Germline CDR1 LNHDA, CDR2 SQIVND (reference sequence). This CDR3 is built from 15 residues. V lost 1 base and J lost 5, with 14 bases in between.

This clone qualifies as medium-sized. The genes are TRBV9 and TRBJ2-2; D remains ambiguous. CDR3 length: 14 amino acids. CDR1 and CDR2 (germline): SGDLS, YYNGEE. The ends were cut back, 0 bases at V and 7 bases at J, with 10 bases in the middle. DNA of the CDR3: TGTGCCAGCAGCGTAGTAAGAGATGACGGGGAGCTGTTTTTT. This codes for CASSVVRDDGELFF.

By sample share, this clone is medium-sized. The genes are TRBV11-3 and TRBJ2-5, with D possibly being TRBD1 (5 bases). Trimming cost V 5 bases and J 0 bases, with 10 bases left between them. The CDR3 loop spans 14 amino acids. Germline V gene data show CDR1 as SGHNT and CDR2 as YENEEA. The CDR3 coding sequence is TGTGCCAGCAGCAGGGGATCTTACCAAGAGACCCAGTACTTC. Residues: CASSRGSYQETQYF.